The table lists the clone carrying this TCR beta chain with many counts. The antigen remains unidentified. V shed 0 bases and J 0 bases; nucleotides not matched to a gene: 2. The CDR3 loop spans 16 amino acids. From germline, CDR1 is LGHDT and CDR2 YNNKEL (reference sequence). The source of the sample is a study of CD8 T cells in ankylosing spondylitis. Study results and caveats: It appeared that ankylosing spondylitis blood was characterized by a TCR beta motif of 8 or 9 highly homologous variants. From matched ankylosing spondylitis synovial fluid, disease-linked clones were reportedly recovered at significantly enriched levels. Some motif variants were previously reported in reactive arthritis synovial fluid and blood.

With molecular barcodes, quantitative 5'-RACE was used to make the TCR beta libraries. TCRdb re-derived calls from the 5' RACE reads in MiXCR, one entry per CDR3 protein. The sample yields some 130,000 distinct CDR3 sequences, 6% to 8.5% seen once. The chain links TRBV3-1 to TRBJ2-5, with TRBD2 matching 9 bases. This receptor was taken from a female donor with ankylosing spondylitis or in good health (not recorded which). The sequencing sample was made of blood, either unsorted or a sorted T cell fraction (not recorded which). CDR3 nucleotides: TGTGCCAGCAGCCAAGATATAGCGGGGGACCAAGAGACCCAGTACTTC. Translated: CASSQDIAGDQETQYF.